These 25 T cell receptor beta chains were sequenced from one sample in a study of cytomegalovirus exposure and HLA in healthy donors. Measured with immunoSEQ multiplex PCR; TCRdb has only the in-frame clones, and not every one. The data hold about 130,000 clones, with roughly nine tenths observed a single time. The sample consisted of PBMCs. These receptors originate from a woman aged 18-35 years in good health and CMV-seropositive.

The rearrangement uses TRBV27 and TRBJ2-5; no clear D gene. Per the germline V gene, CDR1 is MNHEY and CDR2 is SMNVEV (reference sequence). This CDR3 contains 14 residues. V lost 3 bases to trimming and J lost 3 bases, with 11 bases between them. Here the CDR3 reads CASSFSYREETQYF. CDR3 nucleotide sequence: TGTGCCAGCAGTTTCTCGTACAGAGAAGAGACCCAGTACTTC.

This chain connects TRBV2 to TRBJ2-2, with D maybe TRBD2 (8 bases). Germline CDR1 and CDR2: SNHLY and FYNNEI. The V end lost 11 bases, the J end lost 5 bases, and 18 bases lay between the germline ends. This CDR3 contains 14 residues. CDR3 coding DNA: TGTGCCTCAGGGGGAGTAGCGGGGACCGGGGAGCTGTTTTTT. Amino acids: CASGGVAGTGELFF.

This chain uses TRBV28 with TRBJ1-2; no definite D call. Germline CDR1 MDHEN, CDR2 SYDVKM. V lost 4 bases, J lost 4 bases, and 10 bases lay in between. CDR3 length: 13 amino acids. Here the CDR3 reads CASSSPTSYGYTF. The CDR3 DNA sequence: TGTGCCAGCAGTTCCCCAACCAGCTATGGCTACACCTTC.

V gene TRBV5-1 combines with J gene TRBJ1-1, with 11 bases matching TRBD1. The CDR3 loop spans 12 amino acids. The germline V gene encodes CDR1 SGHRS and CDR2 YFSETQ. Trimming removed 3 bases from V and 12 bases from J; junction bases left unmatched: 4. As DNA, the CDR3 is TGCGCCAGCAGCTGGACAGGGGGCGAATCTTTCTTT. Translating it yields CASSWTGGESFF.

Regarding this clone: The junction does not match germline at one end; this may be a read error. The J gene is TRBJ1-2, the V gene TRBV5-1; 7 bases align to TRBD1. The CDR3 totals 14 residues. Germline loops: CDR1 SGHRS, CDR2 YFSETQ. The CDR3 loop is CASSFEDRFYGYTF. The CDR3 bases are TGTGCCAGCAGCTTCGAGGACAGGTTCTATGGCTACACCTTC.

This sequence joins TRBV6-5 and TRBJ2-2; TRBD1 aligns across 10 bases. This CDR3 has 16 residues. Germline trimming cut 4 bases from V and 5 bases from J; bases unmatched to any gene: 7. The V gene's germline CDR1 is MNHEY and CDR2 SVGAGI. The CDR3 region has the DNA TGTGCCAGCAGTTCACCCCGGGACAGGGGTACCGGGGAGCTGTTTTTT. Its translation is CASSSPRDRGTGELFF.

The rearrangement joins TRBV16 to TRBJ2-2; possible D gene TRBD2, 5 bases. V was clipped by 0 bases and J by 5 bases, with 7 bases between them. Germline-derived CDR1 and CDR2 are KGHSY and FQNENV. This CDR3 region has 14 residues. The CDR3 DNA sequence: TGTGCCAGCAGCCAATCGAGGGCAACCGGGGAGCTGTTTTTT. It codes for CASSQSRATGELFF.

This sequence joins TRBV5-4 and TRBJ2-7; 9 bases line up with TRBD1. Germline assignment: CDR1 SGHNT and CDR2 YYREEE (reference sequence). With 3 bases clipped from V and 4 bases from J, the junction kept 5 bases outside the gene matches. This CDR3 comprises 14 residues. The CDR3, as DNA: TGTGCCAGCAGCTCACCGACAGGGGGGTACGAGCAGTACTTC. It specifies CASSSPTGGYEQYF.

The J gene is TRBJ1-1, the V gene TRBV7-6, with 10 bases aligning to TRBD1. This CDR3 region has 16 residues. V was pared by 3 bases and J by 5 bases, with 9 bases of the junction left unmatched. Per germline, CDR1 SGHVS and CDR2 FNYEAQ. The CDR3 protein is CASSLMTGGARTEAFF. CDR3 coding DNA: TGTGCCAGCAGCTTGATGACAGGGGGCGCCCGGACTGAAGCTTTCTTT.

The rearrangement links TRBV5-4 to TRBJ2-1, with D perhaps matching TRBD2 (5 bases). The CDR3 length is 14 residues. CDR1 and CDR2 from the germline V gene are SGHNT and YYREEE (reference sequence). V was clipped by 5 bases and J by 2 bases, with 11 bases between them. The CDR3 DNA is TGTGCCAGCAGGGACTCAAACCCCTACAATGAGCAGTTCTTC. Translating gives CASRDSNPYNEQFF.

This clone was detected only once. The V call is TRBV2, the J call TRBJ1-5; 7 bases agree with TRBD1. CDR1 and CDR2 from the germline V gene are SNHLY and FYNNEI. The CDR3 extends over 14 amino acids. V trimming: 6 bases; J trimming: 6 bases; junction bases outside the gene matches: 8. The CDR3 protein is CASSREGGGQPQHF. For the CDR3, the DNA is TGTGCCAGCAGCCGTGAAGGGGGCGGTCAGCCCCAGCATTTT.

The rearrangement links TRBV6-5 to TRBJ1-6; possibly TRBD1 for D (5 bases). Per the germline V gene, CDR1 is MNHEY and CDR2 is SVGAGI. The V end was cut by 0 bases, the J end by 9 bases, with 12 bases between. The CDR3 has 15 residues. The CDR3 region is CASSYSTQGTSPLHF. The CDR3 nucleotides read TGTGCCAGCAGTTACTCGACCCAGGGCACTTCACCCCTCCACTTT.

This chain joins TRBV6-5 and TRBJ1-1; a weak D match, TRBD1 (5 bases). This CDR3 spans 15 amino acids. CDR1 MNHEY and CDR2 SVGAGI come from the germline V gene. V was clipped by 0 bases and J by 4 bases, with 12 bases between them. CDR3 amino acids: CASSYSRGGSTEAFF. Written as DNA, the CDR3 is TGTGCCAGCAGTTACTCACGGGGGGGGAGCACTGAAGCTTTCTTT.

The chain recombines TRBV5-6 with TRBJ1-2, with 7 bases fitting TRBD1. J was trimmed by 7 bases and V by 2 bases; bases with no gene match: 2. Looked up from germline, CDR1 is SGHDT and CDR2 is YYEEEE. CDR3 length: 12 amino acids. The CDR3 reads CASSFSGGGYTF. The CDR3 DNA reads TGTGCCAGCAGCTTCTCAGGGGGTGGCTACACCTTC.

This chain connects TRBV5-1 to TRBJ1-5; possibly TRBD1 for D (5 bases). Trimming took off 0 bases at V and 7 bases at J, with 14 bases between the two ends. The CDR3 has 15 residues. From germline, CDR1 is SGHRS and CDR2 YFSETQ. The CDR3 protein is CASSLGGGSGQPQHF. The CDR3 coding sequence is TGCGCCAGCAGCTTGGGCGGGGGGAGTGGGCAGCCCCAGCATTTT.

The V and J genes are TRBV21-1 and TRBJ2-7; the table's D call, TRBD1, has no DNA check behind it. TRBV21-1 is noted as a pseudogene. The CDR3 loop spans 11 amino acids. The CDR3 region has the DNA TGTGCCAGCAGCACTTACAGGGGGCAGTACTTC. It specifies CASSTYRGQYF.

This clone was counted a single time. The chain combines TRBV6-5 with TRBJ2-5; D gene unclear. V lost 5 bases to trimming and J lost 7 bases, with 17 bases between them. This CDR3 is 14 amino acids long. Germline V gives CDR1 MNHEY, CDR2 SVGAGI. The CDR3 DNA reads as TGTGCCAGCAGTAAAACTGACGAAGCAGGGACCCAGTACTTC. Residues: CASSKTDEAGTQYF.

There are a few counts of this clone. CDR3 nucleotides: TGTGCCAGCATAGGGGACAGTGCGCACACCGGGGAGCTGTTTTTT. Translated, it gives CASIGDSAHTGELFF. J is TRBJ2-2 and V is TRBV2; the match to TRBD1 covers 7 bases. The CDR3 is made up of 15 amino acids. The trim removed 7 bases at V and 3 bases at J, leaving 8 bases unmatched. CDR1 is SNHLY and CDR2 is FYNNEI in the germline V gene.

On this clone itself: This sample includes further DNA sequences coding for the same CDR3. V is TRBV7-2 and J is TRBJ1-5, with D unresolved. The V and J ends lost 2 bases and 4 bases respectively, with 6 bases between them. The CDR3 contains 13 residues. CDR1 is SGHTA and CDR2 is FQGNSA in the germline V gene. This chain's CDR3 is CASSLRGNQPQHF. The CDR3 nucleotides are TGTGCCAGCAGCTTACGGGGTAATCAGCCCCAGCATTTT. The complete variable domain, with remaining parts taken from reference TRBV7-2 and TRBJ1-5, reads GAGVSQSPSNKVTEKGKDVELRCDPISGHTALYWYRQSLGQGLEFLIYFQGNSAPDKSGLPSDRFSAERTGGSVSTLTIQRTQQEDSAVYLCASSLRGNQPQHFGDGTRLSIL.

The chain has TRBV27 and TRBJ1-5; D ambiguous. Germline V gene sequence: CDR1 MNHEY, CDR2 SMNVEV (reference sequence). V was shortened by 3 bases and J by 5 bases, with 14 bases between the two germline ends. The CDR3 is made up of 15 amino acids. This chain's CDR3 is CASSLTSVSHQPQHF. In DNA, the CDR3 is TGTGCCAGCAGTTTGACCAGCGTCTCCCATCAGCCCCAGCATTTT.

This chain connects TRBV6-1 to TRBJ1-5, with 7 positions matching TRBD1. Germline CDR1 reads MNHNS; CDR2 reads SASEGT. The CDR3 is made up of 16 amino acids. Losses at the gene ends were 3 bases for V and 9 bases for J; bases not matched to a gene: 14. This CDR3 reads CASSDGTAERSVPQHF. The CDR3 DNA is TGTGCCAGCAGTGACGGGACAGCAGAAAGGTCCGTGCCCCAGCATTTT.

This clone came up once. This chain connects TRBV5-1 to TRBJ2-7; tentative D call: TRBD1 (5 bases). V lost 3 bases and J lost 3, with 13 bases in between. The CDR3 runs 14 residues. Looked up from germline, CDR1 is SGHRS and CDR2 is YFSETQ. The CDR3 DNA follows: TGCGCCAGCAGCTCCAGGACAAGGTTCTACGAGCAGTACTTC. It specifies CASSSRTRFYEQYF. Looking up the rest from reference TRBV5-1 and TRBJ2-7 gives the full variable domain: KAGVTQTPRYLIKTRGQQVTLSCSPISGHRSVSWYQQTPGQGLQFLFEYFSETQRNKGNFPGRFSGRQFSNSRSEMNVSTLELGDSALYLCASSSRTRFYEQYFGPGTRLTVT.

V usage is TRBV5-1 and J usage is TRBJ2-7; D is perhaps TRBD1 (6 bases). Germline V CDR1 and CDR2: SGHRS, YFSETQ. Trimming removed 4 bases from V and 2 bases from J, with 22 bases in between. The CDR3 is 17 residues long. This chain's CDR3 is CASSEGFTGKGTYEQYF. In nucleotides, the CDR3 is TGCGCCAGCAGCGAGGGATTTACAGGGAAGGGGACCTACGAGCAGTACTTC.

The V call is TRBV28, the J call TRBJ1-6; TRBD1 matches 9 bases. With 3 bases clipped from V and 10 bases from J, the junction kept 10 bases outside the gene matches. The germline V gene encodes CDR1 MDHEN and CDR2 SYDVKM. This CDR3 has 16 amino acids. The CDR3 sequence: CASSFSGTGILSPLHF. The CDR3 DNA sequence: TGTGCCAGCAGTTTCTCCGGGACAGGGATTTTGTCACCCCTCCACTTT.

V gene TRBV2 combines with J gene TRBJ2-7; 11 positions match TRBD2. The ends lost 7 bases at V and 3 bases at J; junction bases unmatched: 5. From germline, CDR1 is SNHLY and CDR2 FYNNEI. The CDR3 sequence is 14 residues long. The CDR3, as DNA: TGTGCCAGCACCTTACTAGCGGGGGTCTACGAGCAGTACTTC. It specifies CASTLLAGVYEQYF.